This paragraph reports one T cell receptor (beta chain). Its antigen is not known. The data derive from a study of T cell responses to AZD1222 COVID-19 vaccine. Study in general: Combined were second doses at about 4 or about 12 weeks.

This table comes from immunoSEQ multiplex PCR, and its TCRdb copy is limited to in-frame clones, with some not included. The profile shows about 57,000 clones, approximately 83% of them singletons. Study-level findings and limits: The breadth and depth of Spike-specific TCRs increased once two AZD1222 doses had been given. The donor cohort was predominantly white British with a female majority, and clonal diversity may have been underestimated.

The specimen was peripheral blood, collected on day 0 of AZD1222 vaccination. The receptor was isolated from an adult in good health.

The CDR3 region has the DNA TGTGCCAGCAGTGGCGGGACTAGCGGGGATACGCAGTATTTT. This sequence encodes CASSGGTSGDTQYF. The V and J genes are TRBV6-4 and TRBJ2-3; 12 bases line up with TRBD2. Per germline, CDR1 MRHNA and CDR2 SNTAGT. V dropped 4 bases and J dropped 6; count of bases not matched to a gene: 2. This CDR3 has 14 amino acids.